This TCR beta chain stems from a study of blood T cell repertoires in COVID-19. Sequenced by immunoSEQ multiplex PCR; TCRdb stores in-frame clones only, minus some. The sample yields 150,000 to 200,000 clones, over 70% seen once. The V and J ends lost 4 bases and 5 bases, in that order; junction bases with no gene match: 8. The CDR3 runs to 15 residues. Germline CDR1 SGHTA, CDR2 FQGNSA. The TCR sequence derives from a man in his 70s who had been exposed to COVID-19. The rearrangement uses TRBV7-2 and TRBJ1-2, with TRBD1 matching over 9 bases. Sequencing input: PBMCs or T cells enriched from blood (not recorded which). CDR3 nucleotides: TGTGCCAGCAGCTCGGGGGTGGGGACAGGGTATGGCTACACCTTC. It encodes CASSSGVGTGYGYTF.